This T cell receptor beta chain stems from a study of blood T cells in healthy people across ages. This clonotype was seen a handful of times. Its target is not known. Donation came from healthy Caucasian individuals in Russia who were aged about 6 to 100. Findings and caveats of the study: Comparison with aged donors showed that long-lived donors had more naive CD4+ cells and higher diversity.

Through a sample-barcoded 5' primer and a J-beta primer mix, a second PCR was run for roughly 6 to 12 cycles. TCRdb redid the calling of the 5' RACE reads with MiXCR, one entry per CDR3 protein. This sample has 910,000 or so distinct CDR3 sequences; roughly half occur once, and the top ten carry roughly 23%. The CDR3 spans 14 residues. Germline V CDR1 and CDR2: SGHVS, FNYEAQ. V dropped 1 base and J dropped 3 bases, with 9 bases sitting between them. Material: blood. V is TRBV7-6 and J is TRBJ1-2; D ambiguous. The receptor was derived from a woman aged 55-70 years in good health. The CDR3 protein is CASSLGAGYYGYTF. The DNA for the CDR3 is TGTGCCAGCAGCTTAGGTGCCGGATACTATGGCTACACCTTC.